This record concerns one T cell receptor beta chain sequence. The length of the CDR3 is 14 residues. Trimming cost V 4 bases and J 7 bases, with 15 bases left between them. CDR1 and CDR2 (germline): SGHDT, YYEEEE. This sample stems from a study of shared clonotypes between healthy human individuals. TCRdb's table, derived via immunoSEQ multiplex PCR, lists solely in-frame clones and lacks some. This sample carries a few million clones, approximately 90% of them seen once, and the ten largest clones take 0.37%. V is TRBV5-6 and J is TRBJ2-1; D may be TRBD1 or TRBD2 (6 bases each). The sequenced sample was naive CD4+ T cells from PBMCs. As to subset: CD45RA+ positively selected. The origin of this receptor is a young man in good health. Some clones in this sample may be carry-over from other donors' samples. The CDR3 is CASSLRGPLNEQFF. CDR3 coding DNA: TGTGCCAGCAGCCTTCGGGGGCCCCTAAATGAGCAGTTCTTC.